This T cell receptor (beta chain) was captured in a study of T cells in Graves' hyperthyroidism and ophthalmopathy. Broader study findings: In simple terms, a model built on 13 V-J features told ophthalmopathy apart from stable hyperthyroidism.

The CDR3 runs to 16 residues. Trimming cost V 0 bases and J 8 bases, with 18 bases left between them. Per the germline V gene, CDR1 is SGHDT and CDR2 is YYEEEE. This clonotype was seen repeatedly, ten times or more. Its antigen is currently unknown. Under 3 months was the duration of disease in ophthalmopathy patients, who also had a Clinical Activity Score of at least 3 and a NOSPECS grade of at least 4. Diagnosis relied on clinical symptoms, serum thyroxine and TRAb, thyroid ultrasound and orbital computed tomography. What was amplified from RNA transcripts were TCR beta CDR3 regions. The study used the HTBI primer set for a first-round RT-PCR of the TCR CDR3. TCRdb fed the multiplex PCR reads into MiXCR, producing one record per CDR3 protein. The sample lists more than 350,000 distinct CDR3 sequences, over 12% seen once, with roughly 19% in the top ten.

The specimen was blood. The clonotype was recovered from a woman aged 60-75 years with Graves' ophthalmopathy. The chain has TRBV5-6 and TRBJ2-1; a possible D gene is TRBD1 (6 bases). The chain's CDR3 is CASSLGASLRGDEQFF. For the CDR3, the DNA is TGTGCCAGCAGCTTGGGTGCTAGCCTCAGGGGCGATGAGCAGTTCTTC.